This T cell receptor beta chain derives from a study of T cell changes during pregnancy in multiple sclerosis. This table comes from immunoSEQ multiplex PCR, and its TCRdb copy is limited to in-frame clones, with some not included. The sample lists 80,000 to 130,000 clones, 90% to 95% occurring once. V was shortened by 4 bases and J by 0 bases, with 11 bases between the two germline ends. CDR1 is SGHVS and CDR2 is FNYEAQ in the germline V gene. CDR3 length equals 15 residues. This TCR came from a female donor with multiple sclerosis, enrolled in a pregnancy study. The source was peripheral blood, collected before pregnancy. This rearrangement joins TRBV7-6 to TRBJ2-3; TRBD2 might be the D (5 bases). Here the CDR3 DNA reads TGTGCCAGCAGCTACCCTAGCCAAAGCACAGATACGCAGTATTTT. It codes for CASSYPSQSTDTQYF.